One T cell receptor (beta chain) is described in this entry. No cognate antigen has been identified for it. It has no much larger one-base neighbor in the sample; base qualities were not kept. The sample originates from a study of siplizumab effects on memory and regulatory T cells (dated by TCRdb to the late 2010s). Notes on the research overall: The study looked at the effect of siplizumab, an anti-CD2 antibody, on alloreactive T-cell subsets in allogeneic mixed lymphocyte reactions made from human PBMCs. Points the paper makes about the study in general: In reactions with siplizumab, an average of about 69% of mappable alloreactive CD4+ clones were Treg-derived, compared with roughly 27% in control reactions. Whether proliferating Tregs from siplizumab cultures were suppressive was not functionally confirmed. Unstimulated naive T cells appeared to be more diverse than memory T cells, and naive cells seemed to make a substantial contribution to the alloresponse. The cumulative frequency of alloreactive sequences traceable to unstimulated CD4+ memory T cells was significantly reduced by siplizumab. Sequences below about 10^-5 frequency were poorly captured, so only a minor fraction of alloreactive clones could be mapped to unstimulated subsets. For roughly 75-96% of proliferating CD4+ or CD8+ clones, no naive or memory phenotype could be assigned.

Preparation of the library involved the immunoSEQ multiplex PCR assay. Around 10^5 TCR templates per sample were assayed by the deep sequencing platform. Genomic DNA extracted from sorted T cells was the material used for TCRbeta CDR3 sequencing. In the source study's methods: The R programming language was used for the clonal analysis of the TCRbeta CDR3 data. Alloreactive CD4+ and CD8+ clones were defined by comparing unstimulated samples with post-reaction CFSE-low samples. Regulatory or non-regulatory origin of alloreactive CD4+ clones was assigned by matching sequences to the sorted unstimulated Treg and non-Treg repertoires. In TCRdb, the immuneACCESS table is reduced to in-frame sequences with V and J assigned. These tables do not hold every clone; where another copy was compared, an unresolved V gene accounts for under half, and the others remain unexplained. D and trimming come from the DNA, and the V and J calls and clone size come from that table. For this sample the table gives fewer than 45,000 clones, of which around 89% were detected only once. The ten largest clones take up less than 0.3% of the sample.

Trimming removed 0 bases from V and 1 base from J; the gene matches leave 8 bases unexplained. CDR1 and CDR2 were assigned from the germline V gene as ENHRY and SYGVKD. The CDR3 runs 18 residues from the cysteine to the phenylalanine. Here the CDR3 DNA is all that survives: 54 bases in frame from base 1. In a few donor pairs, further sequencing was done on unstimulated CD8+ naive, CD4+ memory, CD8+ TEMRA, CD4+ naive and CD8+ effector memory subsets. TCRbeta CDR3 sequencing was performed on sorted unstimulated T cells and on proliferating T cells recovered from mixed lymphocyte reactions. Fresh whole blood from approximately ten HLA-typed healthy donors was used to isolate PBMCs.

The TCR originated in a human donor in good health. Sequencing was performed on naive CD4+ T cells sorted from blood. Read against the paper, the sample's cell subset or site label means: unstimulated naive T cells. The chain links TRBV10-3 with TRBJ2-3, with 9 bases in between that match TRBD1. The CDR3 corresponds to CAISESFDRGGGTDTQYF. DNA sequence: TGTGCCATCAGTGAGTCCTTCGACAGGGGGGGCGGCACAGATACGCAGTATTTT.